Shown below are 13 T cell receptor beta chains from a single sample sequenced in a study of blood T cells in healthy people across ages. Combining a sample-barcoded 5' primer with a J-beta primer mix, a second PCR ran for roughly 6 to 11 cycles. TCRdb fed the 5' RACE reads into MiXCR, producing one record per CDR3 protein. The data hold hundreds of thousands of distinct CDR3 sequences, with roughly 50% observed a single time. Specimen: blood. These receptors all come from a man aged 30-40 years in good health.

This clonotype was seen once. The V call is TRBV3-1, the J call TRBJ1-2, with 8 nucleotides matching TRBD1. Trimming removed 11 bases from V and 1 base from J; junction bases left unmatched: 12. CDR1 LGHDT and CDR2 YNNKEL come from the germline V gene (reference sequence). The CDR3 extends over 15 amino acids. The CDR3 loop reads CAGTLGQGYNYGYTF. The DNA of the CDR3 is TGTGCCGGCACCCTAGGACAGGGCTATAACTATGGCTACACCTTC.

The chain combines TRBV19 with TRBJ2-1; TRBD2 matches at 7 bases. Germline-derived CDR1 and CDR2 are LNHDA and SQIVND (reference sequence). With V trimmed by 6 bases and J by 0 bases, 2 bases remained unmatched. The CDR3 totals 14 residues. CDR3 sequence: CASSGTISYNEQFF. The DNA for the CDR3 is TGTGCCAGTAGCGGGACTATCTCCTACAATGAGCAGTTCTTC. Drawing the rest from reference TRBV19 and TRBJ2-1, the complete variable domain is DGGITQSPKYLFRKEGQNVTLSCEQNLNHDAMYWYRQDPGQGLRLIYYSQIVNDFQKGDIAEGYSVSREKKESFPLTVTSAQKNPTAFYLCASSGTISYNEQFFGPGTRLTVL.

The J gene is TRBJ1-1, the V gene TRBV12-3 or TRBV12-4, with D uncertain. The length of the CDR3 is 10 residues. V dropped 4 bases and J dropped 4 bases, with 1 base sitting between them. CDR3 amino acids: CASSSTEAFF. As DNA, the CDR3 is TGTGCCAGCAGTTCCACTGAAGCTTTCTTT.

This clonotype was found many times. The chain joins TRBV30 to TRBJ1-1; no reliable D call. With 0 bases removed from V and 0 bases from J, the gap between germline ends came to 8 bases. CDR1 and CDR2 (germline): GTSNPN, SVGIG (reference sequence). The CDR3 consists of 14 residues. The CDR3 spells CAWSVPPMNTEAFF. The CDR3 DNA reads as TGTGCCTGGAGTGTACCCCCAATGAACACTGAAGCTTTCTTT.

In this sample, this clonotype turned up a few times. This rearrangement joins TRBV20-1 to TRBJ1-6; possible D gene TRBD1, 5 bases. Trimming removed 3 bases at V and 5 bases at J, with 17 bases between. CDR1 DFQATT and CDR2 SNEGSKA come from the germline V gene (reference sequence). The CDR3 length is 16 residues. The CDR3 DNA follows: TGCAGTGCTAGGGACACGGGAACCGACGATAATTCACCCCTCCACTTT. The encoded protein is CSARDTGTDDNSPLHF.

This clonotype turned up a few times. This chain uses TRBV20-1 with TRBJ2-1, with no clear D. V gave up 4 bases and J gave up 9 bases, with 19 bases separating them. CDR3 length equals 14 residues. Germline loops: CDR1 DFQATT, CDR2 SNEGSKA (reference sequence). CDR3 bases: TGCAGTGCTACCACCGGAGTTGAGAAGGGTGAGCAGTTCTTC. As protein: CSATTGVEKGEQFF.

In this sample, this clonotype turned up many times. The V gene is TRBV6-6, the J gene TRBJ2-3; either TRBD1 or TRBD2 may supply D (5 bases each). V was shortened by 0 bases and J by 6 bases, with 10 bases between the two germline ends. This CDR3 comprises 14 residues. Germline V CDR1 and CDR2: MNHNY, SVGAGI (reference sequence). The CDR3 DNA reads TGTGCCAGCAGTTACTCACTCGGGGCCGATACGCAGTATTTT. Translated, it gives CASSYSLGADTQYF.

The chain combines TRBV29-1 with TRBJ2-3; D may be TRBD1 (5 bases). The CDR3 is 13 amino acids. Germline assignment: CDR1 SQVTM and CDR2 ANQGSEA. The V end lost 5 bases, the J end lost 3 bases, and 12 bases lay between the germline ends. The chain's CDR3 is CSVRAGLTDTQYF. In DNA, the CDR3 is TGCAGCGTTAGGGCAGGGTTAACAGATACGCAGTATTTT.

This clonotype was counted at least ten times. This sequence joins TRBV7-3 and TRBJ2-3; 7 nucleotides agree with TRBD2. With V trimmed by 6 bases and J by 6 bases, 12 bases remained unmatched. Germline lookup yields CDR1 SGHTA and CDR2 FQGTGA. The CDR3 is 15 residues long. Here the CDR3 DNA reads TGTGCCAGCAGTCAAAGGCTCGGGGGGTCGGATACGCAGTATTTT. Its translation is CASSQRLGGSDTQYF.

The sample holds a few counts of this clonotype. V and J are TRBV27 and TRBJ2-1, with D tentatively TRBD2 (6 bases). In germline, CDR1 is MNHEY, CDR2 SMNVEV (reference sequence). Trimming cost V 3 bases and J 7 bases, with 10 bases left between them. This CDR3 has 13 amino acids. CDR3 bases: TGTGCCAGCAGTTTTGTAGGGAGGAATGAGCAGTTCTTC. This sequence encodes CASSFVGRNEQFF.

This chain links TRBV29-1 with TRBJ2-7, with 11 positions matching TRBD1. Trimming cost V 6 bases and J 4 bases; bases outside gene matches: 8. The CDR3 has 14 residues. Germline CDR1 and CDR2: SQVTM and ANQGSEA. The CDR3 reads CSVTLGQGAYEQYF. The CDR3 nucleotides are TGCAGCGTAACGCTAGGACAGGGGGCATACGAGCAGTACTTC.

The V gene is TRBV28, the J gene TRBJ2-3, with D possibly being TRBD2 (7 bases). V was shortened by 8 bases and J by 9 bases, with 18 bases between the two germline ends. The CDR3 loop spans 13 amino acids. CDR1 and CDR2 (germline): MDHEN, SYDVKM. The CDR3 DNA is TGTGCCAGCCAACAGAGGGGGGGGCACACGCAGTATTTT. Translation gives CASQQRGGHTQYF.

The chain has TRBV15 and TRBJ2-2, with D maybe TRBD1 (5 bases). There are 18 residues in the CDR3. CDR1 is LNHNV and CDR2 is YYDKDF in the germline V gene (reference sequence). V lost 0 bases to trimming and J lost 1 base, with 15 bases between them. In DNA, the CDR3 is TGTGCCACCAGCAGAGAAGGAGTAAAACAGGTGAACACCGGGGAGCTGTTTTTT. It specifies CATSREGVKQVNTGELFF.